This entry describes one T cell receptor beta chain. This sample is part of a study of blood T cell repertoires in COVID-19. Measured with immunoSEQ multiplex PCR; TCRdb has only the in-frame clones, and not every one. The sample has 130,000 to 150,000 clones; around nine tenths are singletons. Germline values: CDR1 LNHDA, CDR2 SQIVND (reference sequence). The CDR3 is 13 amino acids. V was cut by 1 base and J by 2 bases, with 5 bases left in between. The TCR comes from a woman aged 50 to 60 with active or convalescent COVID-19. This sequence joins TRBV19 and TRBJ1-1, with D uncertain. Sequenced input: peripheral blood. Here the CDR3 reads CASSIGSNTEAFF. The CDR3 DNA sequence: TGTGCCAGTAGTATAGGCAGTAACACTGAAGCTTTCTTT.